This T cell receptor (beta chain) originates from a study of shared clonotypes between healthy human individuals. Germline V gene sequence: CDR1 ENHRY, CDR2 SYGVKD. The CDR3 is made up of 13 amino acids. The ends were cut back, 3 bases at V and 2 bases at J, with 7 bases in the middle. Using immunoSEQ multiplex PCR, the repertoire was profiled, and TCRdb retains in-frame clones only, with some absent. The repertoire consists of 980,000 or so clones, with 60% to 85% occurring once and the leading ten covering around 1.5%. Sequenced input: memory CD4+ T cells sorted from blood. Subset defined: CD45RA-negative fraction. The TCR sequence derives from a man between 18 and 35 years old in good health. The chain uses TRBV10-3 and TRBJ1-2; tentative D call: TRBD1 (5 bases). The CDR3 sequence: CAISDWGNYGYTF. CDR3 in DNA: TGTGCCATCAGTGATTGGGGGAACTATGGCTACACCTTC.